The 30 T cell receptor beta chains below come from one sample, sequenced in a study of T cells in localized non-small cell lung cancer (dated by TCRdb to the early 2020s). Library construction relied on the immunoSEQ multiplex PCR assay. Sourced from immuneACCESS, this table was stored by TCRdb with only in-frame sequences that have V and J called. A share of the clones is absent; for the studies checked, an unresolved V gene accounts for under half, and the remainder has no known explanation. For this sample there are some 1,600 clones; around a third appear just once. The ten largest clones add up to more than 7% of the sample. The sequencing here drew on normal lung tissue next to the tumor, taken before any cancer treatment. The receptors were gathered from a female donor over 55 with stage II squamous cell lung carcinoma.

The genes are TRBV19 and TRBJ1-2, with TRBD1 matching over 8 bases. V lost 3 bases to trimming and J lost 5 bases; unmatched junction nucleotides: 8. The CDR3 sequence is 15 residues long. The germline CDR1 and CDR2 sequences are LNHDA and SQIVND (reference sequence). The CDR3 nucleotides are TGTGCCAGTAGTATTTCACCAGGGGGCCAATATGGCTACACCTTC. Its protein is CASSISPGGQYGYTF.

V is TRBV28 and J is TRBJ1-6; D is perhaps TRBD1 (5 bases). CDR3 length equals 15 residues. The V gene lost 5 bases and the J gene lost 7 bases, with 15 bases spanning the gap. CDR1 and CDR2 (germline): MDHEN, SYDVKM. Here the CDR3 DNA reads TGTGCCAGCAGTGGGGGACTTGGGCAGAATTCACCCCTCCACTTT. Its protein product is CASSGGLGQNSPLHF. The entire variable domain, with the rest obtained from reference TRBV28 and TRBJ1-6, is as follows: DVKVTQSSRYLVKRTGEKVFLECVQDMDHENMFWYRQDPGLGLRLIYFSYDVKMKEKGDIPEGYSVSREKKERFSLILESASTNQTSMYLCASSGGLGQNSPLHFGNGTRLTVT.

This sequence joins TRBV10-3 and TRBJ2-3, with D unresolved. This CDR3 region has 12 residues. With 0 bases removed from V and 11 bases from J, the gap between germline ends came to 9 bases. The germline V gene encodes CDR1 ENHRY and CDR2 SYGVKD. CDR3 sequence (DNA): TGTGCCATCAGTGAGTCCAACTTCGGGCAGTATTTT. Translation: CAISESNFGQYF.

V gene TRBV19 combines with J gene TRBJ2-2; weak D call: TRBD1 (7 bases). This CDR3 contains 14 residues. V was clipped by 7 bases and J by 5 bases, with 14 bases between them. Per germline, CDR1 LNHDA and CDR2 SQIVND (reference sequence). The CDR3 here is CASTSRGRTGELFF. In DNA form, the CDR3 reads TGTGCCAGTACCAGCAGGGGGAGGACCGGGGAGCTGTTTTTT. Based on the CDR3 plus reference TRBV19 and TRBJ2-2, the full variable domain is DGGITQSPKYLFRKEGQNVTLSCEQNLNHDAMYWYRQDPGQGLRLIYYSQIVNDFQKGDIAEGYSVSREKKESFPLTVTSAQKNPTAFYLCASTSRGRTGELFFGEGSRLTVL.

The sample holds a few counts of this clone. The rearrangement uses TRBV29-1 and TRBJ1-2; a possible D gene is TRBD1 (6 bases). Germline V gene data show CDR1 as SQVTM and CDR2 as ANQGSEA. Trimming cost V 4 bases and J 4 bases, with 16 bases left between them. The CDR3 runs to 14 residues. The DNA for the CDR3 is TGCAGCGTTGGGGCAGGGGCCCTGGGCTATGGCTACACCTTC. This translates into CSVGAGALGYGYTF.

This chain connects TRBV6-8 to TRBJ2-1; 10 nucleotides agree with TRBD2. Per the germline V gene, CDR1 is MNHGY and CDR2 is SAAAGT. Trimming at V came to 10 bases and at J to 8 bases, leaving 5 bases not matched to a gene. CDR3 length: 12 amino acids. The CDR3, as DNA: TGTGCCACAACCGGGACTAGCGATGAGCAGTTCTTC. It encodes CATTGTSDEQFF.

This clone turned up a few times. The CDR3 loop reads CASTSNRGDQPQHF. CDR3 in DNA: TGTGCCAGCACCAGCAACAGGGGGGATCAGCCCCAGCATTTT. The chain joins TRBV11-3 to TRBJ1-5; 8 bases align to TRBD1. CDR1 and CDR2 (germline): SGHNT, YENEEA. CDR3 length: 14 amino acids. J lost 5 bases, V lost 7 bases, and 7 bases had no gene match. The whole variable domain, remainder taken from reference TRBV11-3 and TRBJ1-5, is EAGVVQSPRYKIIEKKQPVAFWCNPISGHNTLYWYLQNLGQGPELLIRYENEEAVDDSQLPKDRFSAERLKGVDSTLKIQPAELGDSAVYLCASTSNRGDQPQHFGDGTRLSIL.

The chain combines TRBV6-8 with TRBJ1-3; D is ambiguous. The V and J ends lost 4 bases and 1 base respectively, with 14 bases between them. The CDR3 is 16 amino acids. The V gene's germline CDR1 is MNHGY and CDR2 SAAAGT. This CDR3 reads CASSCLPAQSGNTIYF. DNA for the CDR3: TGTGCCAGCAGTTGCCTTCCTGCCCAGTCTGGAAACACCATATATTTT.

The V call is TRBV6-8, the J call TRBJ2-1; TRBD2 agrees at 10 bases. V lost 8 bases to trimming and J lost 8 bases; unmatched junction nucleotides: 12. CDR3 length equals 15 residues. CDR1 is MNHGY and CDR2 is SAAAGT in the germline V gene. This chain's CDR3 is CASAVLASGSYEQFF. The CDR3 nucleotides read TGTGCCAGCGCAGTGTTGGCTAGCGGGAGTTATGAGCAGTTCTTC.

The CDR3 spells CASGLVGQTQYF. DNA for the CDR3: TGTGCTAGTGGTTTGGTAGGGCAGACCCAGTACTTC. The chain carries TRBV12-5 and TRBJ2-5, with D uncertain. V shed 0 bases and J shed 6 bases, with 5 bases lying between them. There are 12 residues in the CDR3. CDR1 is LGHNT, CDR2 FRNRAP, per germline.

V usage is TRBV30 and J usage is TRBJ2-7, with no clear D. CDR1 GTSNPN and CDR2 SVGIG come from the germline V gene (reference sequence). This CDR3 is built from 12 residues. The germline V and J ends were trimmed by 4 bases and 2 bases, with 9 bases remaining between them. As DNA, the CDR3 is TGTGCCTGGACGTCGACCGCCTACGAGCAGTACTTC. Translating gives CAWTSTAYEQYF. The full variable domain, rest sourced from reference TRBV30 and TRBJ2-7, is SQTIHQWPATLVQPVGSPLSLECTVEGTSNPNLYWYRQAAGRGLQLLFYSVGIGQISSEVPQNLSASRPQDRQFILSSKKLLLSDSGFYLCAWTSTAYEQYFGPGTRLTVT.

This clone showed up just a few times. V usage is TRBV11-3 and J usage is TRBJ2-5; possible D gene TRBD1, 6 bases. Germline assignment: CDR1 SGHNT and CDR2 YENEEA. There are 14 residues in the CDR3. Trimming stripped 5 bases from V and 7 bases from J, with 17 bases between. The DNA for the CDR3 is TGTGCCAGCAGCAGGGGCAGGACAGAGGGGACCCAGTACTTC. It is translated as CASSRGRTEGTQYF.

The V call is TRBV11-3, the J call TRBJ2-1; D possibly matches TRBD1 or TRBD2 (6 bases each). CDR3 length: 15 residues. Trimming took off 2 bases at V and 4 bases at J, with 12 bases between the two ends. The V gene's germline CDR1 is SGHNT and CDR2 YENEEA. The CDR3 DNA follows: TGTGCCAGCAGCTTAAACGGGGGCCCGTACAATGAGCAGTTCTTC. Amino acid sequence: CASSLNGGPYNEQFF.

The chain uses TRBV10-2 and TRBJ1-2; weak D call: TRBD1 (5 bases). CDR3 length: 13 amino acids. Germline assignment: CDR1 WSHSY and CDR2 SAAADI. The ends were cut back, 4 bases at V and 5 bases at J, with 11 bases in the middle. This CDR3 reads CASSGVGDYGYTF. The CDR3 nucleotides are TGCGCCAGCAGTGGTGTAGGGGATTATGGCTACACCTTC.

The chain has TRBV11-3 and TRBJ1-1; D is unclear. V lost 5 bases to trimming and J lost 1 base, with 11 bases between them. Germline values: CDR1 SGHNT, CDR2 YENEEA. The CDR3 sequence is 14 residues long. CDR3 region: CASSPRAGNTEAFF. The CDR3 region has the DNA TGTGCCAGCAGCCCCCGGGCGGGGAACACTGAAGCTTTCTTT.

The CDR3 loop is CASKGLIGGSDQPQHF. Written as DNA, the CDR3 is TGTGCCAGCAAGGGCCTAATAGGGGGCAGCGATCAGCCCCAGCATTTT. The genes are TRBV6-8 and TRBJ1-5, with TRBD1 identical over 7 bases. This CDR3 has 16 residues. Germline V gene data show CDR1 as MNHGY and CDR2 as SAAAGT. V trimming: 7 bases; J trimming: 5 bases; junction bases outside the gene matches: 14.

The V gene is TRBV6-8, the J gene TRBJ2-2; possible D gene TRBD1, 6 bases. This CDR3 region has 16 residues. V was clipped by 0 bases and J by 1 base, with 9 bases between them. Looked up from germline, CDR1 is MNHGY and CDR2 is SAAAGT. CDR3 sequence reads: CASSYSMGQNTGELFF. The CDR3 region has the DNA TGTGCCAGCAGTTACTCGATGGGACAGAACACCGGGGAGCTGTTTTTT.

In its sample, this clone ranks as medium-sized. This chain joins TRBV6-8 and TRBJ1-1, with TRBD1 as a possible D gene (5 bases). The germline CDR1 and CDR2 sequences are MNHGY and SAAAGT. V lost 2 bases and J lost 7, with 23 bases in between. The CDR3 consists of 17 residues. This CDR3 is CASSYPRFALGPGEAFF. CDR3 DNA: TGTGCCAGCAGTTACCCCCGATTCGCCCTGGGACCAGGTGAAGCTTTCTTT.

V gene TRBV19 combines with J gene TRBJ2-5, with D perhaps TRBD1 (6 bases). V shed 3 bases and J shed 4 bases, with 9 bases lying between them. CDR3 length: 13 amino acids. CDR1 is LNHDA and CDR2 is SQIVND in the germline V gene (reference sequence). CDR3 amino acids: CASSMDSSETQYF. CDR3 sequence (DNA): TGTGCCAGTAGTATGGACAGTTCAGAGACCCAGTACTTC.

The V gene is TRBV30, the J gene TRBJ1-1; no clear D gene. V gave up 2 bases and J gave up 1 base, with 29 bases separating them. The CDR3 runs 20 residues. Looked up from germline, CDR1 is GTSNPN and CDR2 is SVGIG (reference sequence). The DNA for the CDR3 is TGTGCCTGGAGTCGACAACGGGCGGCCCGTGATCTAGGCGGGAACACTGAAGCTTTCTTT. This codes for CAWSRQRAARDLGGNTEAFF.

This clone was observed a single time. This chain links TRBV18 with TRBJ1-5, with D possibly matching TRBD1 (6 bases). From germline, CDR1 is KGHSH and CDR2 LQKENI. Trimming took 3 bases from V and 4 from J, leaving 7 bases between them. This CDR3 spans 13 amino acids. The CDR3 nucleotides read TGTGCCAGCTCACCGGACAGAAATCAGCCCCAGCATTTT. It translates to CASSPDRNQPQHF.

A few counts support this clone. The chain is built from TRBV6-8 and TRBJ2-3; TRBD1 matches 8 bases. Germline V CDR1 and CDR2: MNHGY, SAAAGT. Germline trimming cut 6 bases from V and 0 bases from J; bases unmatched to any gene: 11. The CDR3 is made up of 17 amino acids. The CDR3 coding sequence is TGTGCCAGCAGACCCTTCCAAGGGACAGGCAGCACAGATACGCAGTATTTT. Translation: CASRPFQGTGSTDTQYF.

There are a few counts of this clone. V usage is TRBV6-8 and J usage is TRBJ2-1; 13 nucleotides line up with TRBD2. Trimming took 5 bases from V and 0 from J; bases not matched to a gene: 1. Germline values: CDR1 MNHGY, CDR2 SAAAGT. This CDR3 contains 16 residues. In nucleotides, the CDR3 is TGTGCCAGCAGTCGGACTAGCGGGGGCTCCTACAATGAGCAGTTCTTC. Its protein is CASSRTSGGSYNEQFF.

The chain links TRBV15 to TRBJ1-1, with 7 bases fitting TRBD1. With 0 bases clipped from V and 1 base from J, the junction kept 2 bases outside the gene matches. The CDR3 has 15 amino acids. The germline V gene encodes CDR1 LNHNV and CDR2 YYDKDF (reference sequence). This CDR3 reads CATSRDAGGNTEAFF. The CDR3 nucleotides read TGTGCCACCAGCAGAGATGCAGGGGGGAACACTGAAGCTTTCTTT.

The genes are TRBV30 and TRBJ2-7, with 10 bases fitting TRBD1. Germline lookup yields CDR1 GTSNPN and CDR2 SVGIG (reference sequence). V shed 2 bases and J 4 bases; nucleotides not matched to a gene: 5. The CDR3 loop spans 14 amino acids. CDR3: CAWSWGGQGYEQYF. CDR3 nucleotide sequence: TGTGCCTGGAGTTGGGGGGGACAGGGGTACGAGCAGTACTTC.

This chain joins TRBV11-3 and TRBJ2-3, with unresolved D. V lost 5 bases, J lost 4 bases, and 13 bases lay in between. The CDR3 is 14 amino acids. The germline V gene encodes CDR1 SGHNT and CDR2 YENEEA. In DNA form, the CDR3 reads TGTGCCAGCAGCAGCCGACTCACTGCAGATACGCAGTATTTT. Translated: CASSSRLTADTQYF.

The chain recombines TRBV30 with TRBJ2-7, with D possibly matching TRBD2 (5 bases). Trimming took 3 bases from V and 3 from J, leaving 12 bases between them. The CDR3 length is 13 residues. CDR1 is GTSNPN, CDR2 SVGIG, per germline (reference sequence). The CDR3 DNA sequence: TGTGCCTGGAGAAGAAAAGGAGGCTACGAGCAGTACTTC. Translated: CAWRRKGGYEQYF.

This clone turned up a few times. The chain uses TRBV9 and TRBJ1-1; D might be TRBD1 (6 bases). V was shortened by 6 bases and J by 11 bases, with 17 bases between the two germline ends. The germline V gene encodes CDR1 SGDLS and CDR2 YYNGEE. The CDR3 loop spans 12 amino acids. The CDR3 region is CASNQGFGEAFF. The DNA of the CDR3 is TGTGCCAGCAACCAGGGGTTTGGGGAGGCTTTCTTT.

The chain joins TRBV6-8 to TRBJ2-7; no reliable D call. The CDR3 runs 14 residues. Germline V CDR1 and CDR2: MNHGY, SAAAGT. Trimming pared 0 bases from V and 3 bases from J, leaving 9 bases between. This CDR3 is CASSYSVPRYEQYF. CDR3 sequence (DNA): TGTGCCAGCAGTTACTCGGTTCCGCGCTACGAGCAGTACTTC.

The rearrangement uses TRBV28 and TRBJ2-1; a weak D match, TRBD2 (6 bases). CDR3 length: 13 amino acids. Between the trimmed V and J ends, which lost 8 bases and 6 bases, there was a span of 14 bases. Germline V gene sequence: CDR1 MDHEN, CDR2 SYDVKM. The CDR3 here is CASGGGSSNEQFF. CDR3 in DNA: TGTGCCAGCGGGGGAGGTAGCTCCAATGAGCAGTTCTTC.